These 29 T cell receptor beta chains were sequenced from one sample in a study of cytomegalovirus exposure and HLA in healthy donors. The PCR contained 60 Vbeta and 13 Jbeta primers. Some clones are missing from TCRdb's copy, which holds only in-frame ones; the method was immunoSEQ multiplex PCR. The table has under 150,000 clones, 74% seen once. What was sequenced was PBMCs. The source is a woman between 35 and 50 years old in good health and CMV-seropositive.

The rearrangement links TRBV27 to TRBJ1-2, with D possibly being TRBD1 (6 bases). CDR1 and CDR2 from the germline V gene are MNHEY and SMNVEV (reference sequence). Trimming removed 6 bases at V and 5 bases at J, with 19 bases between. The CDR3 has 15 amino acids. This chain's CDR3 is CASSFRGGREYGYTF. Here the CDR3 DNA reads TGTGCCAGCAGCTTTAGGGGGGGAAGGGAGTATGGCTACACCTTC.

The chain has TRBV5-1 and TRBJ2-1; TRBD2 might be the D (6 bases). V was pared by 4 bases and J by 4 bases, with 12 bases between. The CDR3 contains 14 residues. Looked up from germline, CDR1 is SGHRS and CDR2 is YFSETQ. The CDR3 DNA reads TGCGCCAGCAGCACCGGGACTCTGTACAATGAGCAGTTCTTC. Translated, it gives CASSTGTLYNEQFF.

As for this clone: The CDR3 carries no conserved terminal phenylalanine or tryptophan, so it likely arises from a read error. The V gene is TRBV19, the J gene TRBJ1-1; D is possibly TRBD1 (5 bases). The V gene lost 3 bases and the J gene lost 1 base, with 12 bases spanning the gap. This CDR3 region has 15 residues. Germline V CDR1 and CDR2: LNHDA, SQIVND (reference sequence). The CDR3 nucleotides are TGTGCCAGTAGTATGGGGCTCGGGTCGAACACTGAAGCTTTCCTT. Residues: CASSMGLGSNTEAFL.

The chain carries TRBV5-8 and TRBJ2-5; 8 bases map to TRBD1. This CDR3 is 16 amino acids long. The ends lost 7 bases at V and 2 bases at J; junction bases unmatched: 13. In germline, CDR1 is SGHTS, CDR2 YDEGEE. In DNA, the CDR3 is TGTGCCAGCCGCCCAGACAGGGGTGGATCGCAAGAGACCCAGTACTTC. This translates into CASRPDRGGSQETQYF.

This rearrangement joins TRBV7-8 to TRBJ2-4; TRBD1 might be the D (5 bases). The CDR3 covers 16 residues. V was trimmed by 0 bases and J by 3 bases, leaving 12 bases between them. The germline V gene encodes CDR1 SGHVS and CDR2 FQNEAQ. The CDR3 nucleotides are TGTGCCAGCAGCTTAGCTCCAGGGCAGGACAAAAACATTCAGTACTTC. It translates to CASSLAPGQDKNIQYF.

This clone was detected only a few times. CDR3 in amino acids: CASSKRRRSGNTIYF. Here the CDR3 DNA reads TGTGCCAGTAGTAAAAGGCGGAGGAGCGGAAACACCATATATTTT. The chain has TRBV19 and TRBJ1-3; D is unresolved. V was cut by 4 bases and J by 4 bases, with 14 bases left in between. Germline V gives CDR1 LNHDA, CDR2 SQIVND (reference sequence). The CDR3 sequence is 15 residues long.

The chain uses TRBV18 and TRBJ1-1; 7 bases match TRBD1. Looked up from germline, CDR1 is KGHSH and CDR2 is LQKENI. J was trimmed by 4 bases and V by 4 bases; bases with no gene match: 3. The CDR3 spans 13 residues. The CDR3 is CASSRQGGTEAFF. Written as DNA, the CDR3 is TGTGCCAGCTCACGACAGGGTGGCACTGAAGCTTTCTTT. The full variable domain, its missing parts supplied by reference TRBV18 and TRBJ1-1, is NAGVMQNPRHLVRRRGQEARLRCSPMKGHSHVYWYRQLPEEGLKFMVYLQKENIIDESGMPKERFSAEFPKEGPSILRIQQVVRGDSAAYFCASSRQGGTEAFFGQGTRLTVV.

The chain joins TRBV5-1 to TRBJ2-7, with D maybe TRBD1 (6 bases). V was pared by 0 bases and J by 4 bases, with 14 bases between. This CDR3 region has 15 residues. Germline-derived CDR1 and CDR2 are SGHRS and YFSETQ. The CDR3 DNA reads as TGCGCCAGCAGCTTGGATGTGGGGGCCGGTTACGAGCAGTACTTC. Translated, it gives CASSLDVGAGYEQYF. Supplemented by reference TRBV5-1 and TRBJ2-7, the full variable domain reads KAGVTQTPRYLIKTRGQQVTLSCSPISGHRSVSWYQQTPGQGLQFLFEYFSETQRNKGNFPGRFSGRQFSNSRSEMNVSTLELGDSALYLCASSLDVGAGYEQYFGPGTRLTVT.

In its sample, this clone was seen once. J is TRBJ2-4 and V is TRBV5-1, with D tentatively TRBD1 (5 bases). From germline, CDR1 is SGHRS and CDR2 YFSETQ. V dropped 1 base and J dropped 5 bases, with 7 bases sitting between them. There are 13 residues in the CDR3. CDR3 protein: CASSLSRENIQYF. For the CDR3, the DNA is TGCGCCAGCAGCTTGAGCAGGGAAAACATTCAGTACTTC.

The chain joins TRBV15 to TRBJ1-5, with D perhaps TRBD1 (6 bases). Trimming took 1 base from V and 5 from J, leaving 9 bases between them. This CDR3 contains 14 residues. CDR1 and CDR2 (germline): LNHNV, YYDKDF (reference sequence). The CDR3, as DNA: TGTGCCACCAGCAGAGGGGCAGGGGATCAGCCCCAGCATTTT. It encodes CATSRGAGDQPQHF.

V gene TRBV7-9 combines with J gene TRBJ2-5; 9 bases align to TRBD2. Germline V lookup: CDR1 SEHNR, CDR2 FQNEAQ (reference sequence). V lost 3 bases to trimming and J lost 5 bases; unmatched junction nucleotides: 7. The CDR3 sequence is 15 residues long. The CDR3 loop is CASSLGGLASETQYF. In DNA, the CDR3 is TGTGCCAGCAGCTTGGGGGGACTAGCCAGCGAGACCCAGTACTTC.

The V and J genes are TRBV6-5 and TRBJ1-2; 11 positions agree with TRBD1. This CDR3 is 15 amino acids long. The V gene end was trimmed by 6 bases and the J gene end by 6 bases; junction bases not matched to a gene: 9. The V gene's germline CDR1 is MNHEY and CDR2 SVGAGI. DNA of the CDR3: TGTGCCAGCAGACCACGCGGGACAGGGGGAGATGGCTACACCTTC. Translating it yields CASRPRGTGGDGYTF.

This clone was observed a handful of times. CDR3 loop: CASSLTASYGYTF. DNA of the CDR3: TGCGCCAGCAGCCTAACCGCTAGCTATGGCTACACCTTC. J is TRBJ1-2 and V is TRBV5-1, with D uncertain. Per germline, CDR1 SGHRS and CDR2 YFSETQ. The CDR3 length is 13 residues. Trimming removed 4 bases from V and 4 bases from J, with 11 bases in between.

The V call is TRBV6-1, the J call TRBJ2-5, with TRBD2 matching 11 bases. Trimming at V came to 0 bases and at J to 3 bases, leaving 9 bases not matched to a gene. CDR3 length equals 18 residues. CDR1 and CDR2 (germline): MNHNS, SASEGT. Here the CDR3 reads CASSEAFLAGGQEETQYF. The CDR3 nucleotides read TGTGCCAGCAGTGAAGCTTTCCTAGCGGGAGGCCAGGAAGAGACCCAGTACTTC.

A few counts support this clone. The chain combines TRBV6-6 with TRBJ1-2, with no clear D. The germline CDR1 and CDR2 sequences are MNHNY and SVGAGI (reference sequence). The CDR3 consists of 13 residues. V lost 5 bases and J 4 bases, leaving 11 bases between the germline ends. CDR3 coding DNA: TGTGCCAGCAGTCCCTCCGGGAGCTATGGCTACACCTTC. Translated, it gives CASSPSGSYGYTF.

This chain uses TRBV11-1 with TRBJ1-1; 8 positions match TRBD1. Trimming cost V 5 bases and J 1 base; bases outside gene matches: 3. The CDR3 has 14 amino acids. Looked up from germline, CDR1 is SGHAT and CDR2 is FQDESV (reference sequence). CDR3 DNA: TGTGCCAGCAGCCCAGACAGGGGGAACACTGAAGCTTTCTTT. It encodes CASSPDRGNTEAFF.

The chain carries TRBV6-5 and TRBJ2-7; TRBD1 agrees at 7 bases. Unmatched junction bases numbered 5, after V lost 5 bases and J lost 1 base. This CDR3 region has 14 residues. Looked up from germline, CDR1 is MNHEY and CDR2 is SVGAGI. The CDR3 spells CASSPMGQSYEQYF. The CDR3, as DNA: TGTGCCAGCAGTCCCATGGGACAGTCCTACGAGCAGTACTTC.

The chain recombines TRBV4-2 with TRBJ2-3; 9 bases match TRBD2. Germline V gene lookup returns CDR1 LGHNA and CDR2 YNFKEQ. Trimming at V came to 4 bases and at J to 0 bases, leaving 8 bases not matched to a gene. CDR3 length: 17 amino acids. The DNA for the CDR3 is TGTGCCAGCAGCCCCCGGACTAGCGAAGGGAGCACAGATACGCAGTATTTT. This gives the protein CASSPRTSEGSTDTQYF.

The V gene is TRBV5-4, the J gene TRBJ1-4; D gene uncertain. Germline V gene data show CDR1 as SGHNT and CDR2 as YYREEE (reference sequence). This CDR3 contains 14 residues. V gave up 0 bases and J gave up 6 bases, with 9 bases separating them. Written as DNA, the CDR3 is TGTGCCAGCAGCTTGGATTCGAGGGATGAAAAACTGTTTTTT. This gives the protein CASSLDSRDEKLFF. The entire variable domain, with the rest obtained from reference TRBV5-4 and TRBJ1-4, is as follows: ETGVTQSPTHLIKTRGQQVTLRCSSQSGHNTVSWYQQALGQGPQFIFQYYREEENGRGNFPPRFSGLQFPNYSSELNVNALELDDSALYLCASSLDSRDEKLFFGSGTQLSVL.

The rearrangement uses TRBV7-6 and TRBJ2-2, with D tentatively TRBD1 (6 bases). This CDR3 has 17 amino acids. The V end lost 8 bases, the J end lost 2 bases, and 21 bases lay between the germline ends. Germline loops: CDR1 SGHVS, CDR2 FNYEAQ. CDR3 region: CASGYPAAGVNTGELFF. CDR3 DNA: TGTGCCAGCGGCTACCCTGCGGCAGGGGTAAACACCGGGGAGCTGTTTTTT.

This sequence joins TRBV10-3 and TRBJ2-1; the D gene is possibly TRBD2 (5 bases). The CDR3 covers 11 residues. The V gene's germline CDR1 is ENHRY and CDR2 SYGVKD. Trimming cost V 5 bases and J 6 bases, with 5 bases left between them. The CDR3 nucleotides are TGTGCCATCAGTCGGGGCAATGAGCAGTTCTTC. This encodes CAISRGNEQFF.

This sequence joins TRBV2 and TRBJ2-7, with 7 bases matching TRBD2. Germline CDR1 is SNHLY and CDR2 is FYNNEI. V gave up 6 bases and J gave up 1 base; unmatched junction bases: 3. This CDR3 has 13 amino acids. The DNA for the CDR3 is TGTGCCAGCAGGCTAGCGGTTTCCTACGAGCAGTACTTC. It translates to CASRLAVSYEQYF. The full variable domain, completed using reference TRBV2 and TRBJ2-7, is EPEVTQTPSHQVTQMGQEVILRCVPISNHLYFYWYRQILGQKVEFLVSFYNNEISEKSEIFDDQFSVERPDGSNFTLKIRSTKLEDSAMYFCASRLAVSYEQYFGPGTRLTVT.

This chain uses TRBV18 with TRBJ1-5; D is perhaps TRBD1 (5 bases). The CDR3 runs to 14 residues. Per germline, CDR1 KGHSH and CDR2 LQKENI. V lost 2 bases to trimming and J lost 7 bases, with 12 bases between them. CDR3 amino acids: CASSPGQGGQPQHF. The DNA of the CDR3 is TGTGCCAGCTCACCAGGTCAGGGCGGACAGCCCCAGCATTTT.

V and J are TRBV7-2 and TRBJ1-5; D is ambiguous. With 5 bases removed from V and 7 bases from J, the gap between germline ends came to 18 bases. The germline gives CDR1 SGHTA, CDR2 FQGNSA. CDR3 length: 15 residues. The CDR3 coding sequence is TGTGCCAGCAGCACGGGAGACTCCCGTCACCAGCCCCAGCATTTT. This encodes CASSTGDSRHQPQHF.

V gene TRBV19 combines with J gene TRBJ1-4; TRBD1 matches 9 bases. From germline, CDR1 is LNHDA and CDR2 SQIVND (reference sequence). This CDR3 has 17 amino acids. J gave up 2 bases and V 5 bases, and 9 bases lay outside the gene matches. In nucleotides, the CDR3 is TGTGCCAGTAGTGTCATACAGGGGGCTACGACTAATGAAAAACTGTTTTTT. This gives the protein CASSVIQGATTNEKLFF.

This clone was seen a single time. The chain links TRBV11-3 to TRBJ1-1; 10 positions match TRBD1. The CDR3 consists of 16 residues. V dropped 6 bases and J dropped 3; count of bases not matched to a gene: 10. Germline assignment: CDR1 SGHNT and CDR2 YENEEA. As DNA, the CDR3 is TGTGCCAGCAGTCTTCCCCGACAGGGGGCTGACACTGAAGCTTTCTTT. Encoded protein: CASSLPRQGADTEAFF.

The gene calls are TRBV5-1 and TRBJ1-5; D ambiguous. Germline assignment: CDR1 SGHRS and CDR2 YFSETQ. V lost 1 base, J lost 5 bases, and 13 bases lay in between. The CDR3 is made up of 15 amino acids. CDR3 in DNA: TGCGCCAGCAGCTTGTCCGGGGAAGGGCATCAGCCCCAGCATTTT. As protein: CASSLSGEGHQPQHF.

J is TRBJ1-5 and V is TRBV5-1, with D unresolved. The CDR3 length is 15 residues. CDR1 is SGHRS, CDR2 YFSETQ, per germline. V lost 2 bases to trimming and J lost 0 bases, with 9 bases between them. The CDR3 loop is CASSLYGSSNQPQHF. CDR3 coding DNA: TGCGCCAGCAGCTTATACGGGAGTAGCAATCAGCCCCAGCATTTT.

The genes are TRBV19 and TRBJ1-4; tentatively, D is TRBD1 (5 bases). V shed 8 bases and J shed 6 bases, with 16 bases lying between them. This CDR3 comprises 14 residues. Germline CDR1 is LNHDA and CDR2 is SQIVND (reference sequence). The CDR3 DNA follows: TGTGCCAGTCGCCCCGGGGGTTCGGATGAAAAACTGTTTTTT. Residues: CASRPGGSDEKLFF.